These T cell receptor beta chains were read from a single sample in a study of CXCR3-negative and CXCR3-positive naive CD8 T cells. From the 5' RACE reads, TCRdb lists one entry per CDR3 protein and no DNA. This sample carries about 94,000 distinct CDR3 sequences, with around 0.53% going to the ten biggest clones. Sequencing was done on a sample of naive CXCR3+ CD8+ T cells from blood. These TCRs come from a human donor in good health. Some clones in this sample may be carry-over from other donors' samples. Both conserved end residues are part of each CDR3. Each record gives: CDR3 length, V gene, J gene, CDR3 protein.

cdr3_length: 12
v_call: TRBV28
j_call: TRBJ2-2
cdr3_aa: CASSWGGGELFF

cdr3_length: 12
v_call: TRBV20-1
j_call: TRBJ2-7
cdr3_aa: CSARMEGYEQYF

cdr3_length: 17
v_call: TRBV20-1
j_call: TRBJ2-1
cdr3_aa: CSAIRRPIVGSYNEQFF

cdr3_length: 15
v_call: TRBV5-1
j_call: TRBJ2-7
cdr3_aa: CASSLDPDNAYEQYF

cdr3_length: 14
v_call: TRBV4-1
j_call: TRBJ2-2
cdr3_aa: CASSLRRNTGELFF

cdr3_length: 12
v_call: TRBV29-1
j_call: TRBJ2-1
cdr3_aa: CSVQGRANEQFF

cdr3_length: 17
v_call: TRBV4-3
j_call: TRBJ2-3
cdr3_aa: CASSQVPSGGGTDTQYF

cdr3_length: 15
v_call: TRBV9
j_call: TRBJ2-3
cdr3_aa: CASSVEGHLADTQYF

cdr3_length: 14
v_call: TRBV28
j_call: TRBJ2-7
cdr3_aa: CASTLSGGAYEQYF

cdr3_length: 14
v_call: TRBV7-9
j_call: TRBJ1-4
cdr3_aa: CASSLGGGNEKLFF

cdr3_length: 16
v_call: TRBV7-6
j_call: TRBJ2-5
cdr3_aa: CASSLGDPGGRETQYF

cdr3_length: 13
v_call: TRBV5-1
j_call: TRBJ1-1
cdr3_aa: CASSFGINTEAFF

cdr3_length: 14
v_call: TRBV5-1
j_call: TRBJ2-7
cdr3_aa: CASSDGGGGDEQYF

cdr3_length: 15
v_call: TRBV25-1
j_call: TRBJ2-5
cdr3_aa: CASSPLAGVVETQYF

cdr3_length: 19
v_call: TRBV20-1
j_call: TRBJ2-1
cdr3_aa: CSARSGVYALSRVNRVQFF

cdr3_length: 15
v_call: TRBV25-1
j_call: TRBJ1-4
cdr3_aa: CASSEGRDSNEKLFF

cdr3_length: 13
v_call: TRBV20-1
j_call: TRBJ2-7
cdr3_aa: CSARDSTWGEQYF

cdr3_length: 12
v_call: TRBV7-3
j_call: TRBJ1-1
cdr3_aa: CASSPAGTEAFF

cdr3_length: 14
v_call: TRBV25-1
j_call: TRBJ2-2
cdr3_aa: CASSESVMTGELFF

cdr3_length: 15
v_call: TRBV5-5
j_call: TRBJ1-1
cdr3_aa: CASSFGTGTGTEAFF

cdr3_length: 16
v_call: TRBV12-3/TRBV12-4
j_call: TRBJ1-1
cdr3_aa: CASSSSEGVGTLEAFF

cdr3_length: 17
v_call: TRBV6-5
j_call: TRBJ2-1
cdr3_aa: CASSYFLEGGYQNEQFF

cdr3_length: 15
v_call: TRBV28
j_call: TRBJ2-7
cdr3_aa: CASRPSGRGLYEQYF

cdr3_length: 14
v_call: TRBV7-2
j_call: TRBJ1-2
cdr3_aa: CASSEGSGSYGYTF

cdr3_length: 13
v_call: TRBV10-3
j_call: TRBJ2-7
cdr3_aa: CAISGTLSYEQYF

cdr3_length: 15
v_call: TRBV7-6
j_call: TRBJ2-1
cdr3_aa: CASSLGPGHYNEQFF